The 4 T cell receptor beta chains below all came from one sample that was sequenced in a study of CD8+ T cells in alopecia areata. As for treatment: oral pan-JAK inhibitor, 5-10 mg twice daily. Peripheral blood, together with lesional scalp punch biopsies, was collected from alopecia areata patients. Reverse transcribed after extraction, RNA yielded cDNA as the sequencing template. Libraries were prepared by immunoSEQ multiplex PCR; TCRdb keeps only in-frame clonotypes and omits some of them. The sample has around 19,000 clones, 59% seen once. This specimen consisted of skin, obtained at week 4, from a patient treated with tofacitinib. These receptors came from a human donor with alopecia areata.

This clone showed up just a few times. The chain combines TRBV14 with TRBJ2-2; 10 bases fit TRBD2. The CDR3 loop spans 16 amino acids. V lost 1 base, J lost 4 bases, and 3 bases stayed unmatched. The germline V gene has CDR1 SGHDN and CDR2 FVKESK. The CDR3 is CASSQGGTSVTGELFF. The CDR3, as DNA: TGTGCCAGCAGCCAAGGAGGGACTAGCGTCACCGGGGAGCTGTTTTTT.

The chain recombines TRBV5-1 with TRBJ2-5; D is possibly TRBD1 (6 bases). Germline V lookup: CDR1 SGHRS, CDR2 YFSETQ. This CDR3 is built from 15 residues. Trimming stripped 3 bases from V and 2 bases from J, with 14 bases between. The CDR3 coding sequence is TGCGCCAGCAGCTCAACTCCGGGACAACAAGAGACCCAGTACTTC. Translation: CASSSTPGQQETQYF.

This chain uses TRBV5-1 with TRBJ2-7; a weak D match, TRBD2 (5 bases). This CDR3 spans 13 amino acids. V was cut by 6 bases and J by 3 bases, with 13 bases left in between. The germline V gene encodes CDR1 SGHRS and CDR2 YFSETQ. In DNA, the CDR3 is TGCGCCAGCAACTTCGAGGGCGGCTACGAGCAGTACTTC. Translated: CASNFEGGYEQYF.

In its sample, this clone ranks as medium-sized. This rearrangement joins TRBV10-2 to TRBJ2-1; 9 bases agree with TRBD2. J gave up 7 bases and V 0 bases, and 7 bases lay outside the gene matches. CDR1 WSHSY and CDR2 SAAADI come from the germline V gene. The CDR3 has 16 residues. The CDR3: CASSESTSGGTNEQFF. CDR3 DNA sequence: TGCGCCAGCAGTGAGTCGACTAGCGGAGGCACGAATGAGCAGTTCTTC.